This T cell receptor beta chain was identified during a study of cytomegalovirus exposure and HLA in healthy donors. Study results and limitations: A later analysis showed TCR association rates differing by HLA locus, peaking at DRB1 and lowest at HLA-C. It was assumed in the presence/absence analyses that sequencing depth was roughly uniform across donors. The study carried out a later analysis of TCR beta sequences. It associated 15,000 to 20,000 of them with specific HLA alleles at a false discovery rate of 0.05.

60 Vbeta and 13 Jbeta primers were used in PCR. Only in-frame clones appear in the TCRdb table, and some are missing; sequencing was by immunoSEQ multiplex PCR. This repertoire comprises about 190,000 clones; its ten largest clones make up under 1%. Details on this clone: Antigen specificity is unknown.

CDR3 size: 13 residues. V shed 0 bases and J shed 7 bases, with 9 bases lying between them. In germline, CDR1 is MNHEY, CDR2 SMNVEV (reference sequence). This clonotype was sampled from a woman aged 25 to 39 in good health and CMV-seropositive. Sequenced material: PBMCs. This chain links TRBV27 with TRBJ1-2, with TRBD1 as a possible D gene (5 bases). The DNA for the CDR3 is TGTGCCAGCAGTTTATCGAGCAGGGTTGGCTACACCTTC. It codes for CASSLSSRVGYTF.